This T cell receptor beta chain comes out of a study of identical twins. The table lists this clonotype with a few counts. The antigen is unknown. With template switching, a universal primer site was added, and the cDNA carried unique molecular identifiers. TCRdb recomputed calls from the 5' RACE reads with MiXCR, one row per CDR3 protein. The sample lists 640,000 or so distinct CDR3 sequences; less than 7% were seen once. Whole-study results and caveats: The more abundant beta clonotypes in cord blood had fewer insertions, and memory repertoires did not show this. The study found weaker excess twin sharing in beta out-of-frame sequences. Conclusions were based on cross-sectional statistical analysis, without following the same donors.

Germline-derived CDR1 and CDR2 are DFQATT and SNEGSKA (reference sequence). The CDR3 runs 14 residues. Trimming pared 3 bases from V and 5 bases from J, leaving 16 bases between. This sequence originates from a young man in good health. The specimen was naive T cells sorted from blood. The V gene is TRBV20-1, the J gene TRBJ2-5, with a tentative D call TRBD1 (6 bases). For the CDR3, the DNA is TGCAGTGCTAGTTCAGGGGCCGAGGGTGAGACCCAGTACTTC. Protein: CSASSGAEGETQYF.